The 27 T cell receptor beta chains listed next were all sequenced from one sample in a study of CD8+ T cells in alopecia areata listed by TCRdb under 2018. Libraries came from the immunoSEQ multiplex PCR assay. RNA was extracted from all samples and reverse transcribed into cDNA, which served as template for TCR sequencing. TCRdb stores this immuneACCESS table with in-frame sequences only. Part of the clones is absent; in the studies checked, under half of the shortfall reflects unresolved V genes, and no reason is known for the rest. For this sample the table reports 290,000 or so clones, with no clone seen just once. Roughly 1.2% of the sample comes from the top ten. Cells from mouse cutaneous lymph nodes were pooled, stained for CD4, CD8alpha, NKG2D, NKG2ACE and other markers, and then sorted on a BD Influx. The source material was CD4+ T cells sorted from a lymph node. The receptors were gathered from a C3H/HeJ mouse with alopecia areata. The strain carries MHC haplotype H2-k.

As for this clone: Gene names are the mouse ones. The sequenced fragment ends 4 residues before the CDR3 boundary, so the rest is inferred from the germline J gene. The V and J genes are TRBV13-3 and TRBJ2-5; 8 bases fit TRBD1. Germline CDR1 NNHDY, CDR2 SYVADS. V shed 4 bases and J 3 bases; nucleotides not matched to a gene: 7. The CDR3 is 15 residues long. The sequenced CDR3 bases are TGTGCCAGCAGTTTGACAGGGGAAGGTCAAGAC. It is translated as CASSLTGEGQD. The whole CDR3 protein reads CASSLTGEGQDTQYF.

In the case of this clone: Genes and germline come from the mouse. The read finishes 4 residues shy of the CDR3 end, and the germline J gene is used to complete it. The same CDR3 arises from other DNA sequences in this sample as well. The J gene is TRBJ2-1, the V gene TRBV5; perhaps TRBD2 as D (6 bases). The CDR3 sequence is 14 residues long. Germline CDR1 and CDR2: LGHNA and YNLKQL (reference sequence). The V end was cut by 3 bases, the J end by 2 bases, with 8 bases between. The part of the CDR3 DNA that was read is TGTGCCAGCAGCCAGGGGGGAGACTATGCT. Amino acid sequence: CASSQGGDYA. Given in full, the CDR3 is CASSQGGDYAEQFF.

This clone occurred a few times. Any gene name here is a mouse gene name. The sequence runs out 4 residues before the end of the CDR3; the remainder is reconstructed from the germline J gene. The chain recombines TRBV1 with TRBJ2-2; no clear D gene. This CDR3 comprises 13 residues. Per the germline V gene, CDR1 is NSQYPW and CDR2 is LRSPGD (reference sequence). Trimming left V 4 bases short and J 0 bases short, with 3 bases between. CDR3 residues: CTCSGANTGQLYF. CDR3 DNA (partial): TGCACCTGCAGTGGTGCAAACACCGGG.

To note about this clone: All gene names here are mouse names. The read ends 4 residues shy of where the CDR3 ends; the end is completed using the germline J gene. The J gene is TRBJ2-7, the V gene TRBV5; D gene ambiguous. From germline, CDR1 is LGHNA and CDR2 YNLKQL (reference sequence). The CDR3 is made up of 15 amino acids. Trimming removed 0 bases from V and 0 bases from J, with 9 bases in between. The sequenced CDR3 bases are TGTGCCAGCAGCCAAGAAGTAAGCAGCTCCTAT. This gives the protein CASSQEVSSSY. The whole CDR3 reads CASSQEVSSSYEQYF.

Worth noting for this clone: Gene labels here are mouse ones. The CDR3 is cut off 4 residues early in the read; its end comes from the germline J gene. The sample contains more than one DNA sequence encoding this CDR3. The chain uses TRBV1 and TRBJ2-3; TRBD1 matches 8 bases. Germline trimming cut 4 bases from V and 0 bases from J; bases unmatched to any gene: 3. The V gene's germline CDR1 is NSQYPW and CDR2 LRSPGD (reference sequence). The CDR3 has 15 amino acids. CDR3 sequence: CTCSGQGASAETLYF. The DNA read from the CDR3 is TGCACCTGCAGTGGTCAGGGGGCTAGTGCAGAA.

This clone occurred a few times. Gene names and germline refer to mouse. The read comes to an end 4 residues before the CDR3 does, leaving the germline J gene to fill in the end. Other nucleotide sequences in the sample specify the same CDR3. This chain links TRBV1 with TRBJ2-7; the match to TRBD2 covers 10 bases. CDR1 and CDR2 from the germline V gene are NSQYPW and LRSPGD (reference sequence). CDR3 length equals 15 residues. The CDR3 DNA, read in part, is TGCACCTGCAGTGCAGAGGGGACTGGGGCTTAT. It specifies CTCSAEGTGAY. The complete CDR3 sequence is CTCSAEGTGAYEQYF.

With respect to this clone: Gene labels here are mouse ones. From the germline J gene comes the end of the CDR3, since the read stops 4 residues before it. This chain connects TRBV13-1 to TRBJ2-1, with TRBD2 identical over 7 bases. Germline V gene data show CDR1 as NSHNY and CDR2 as SYGAGN. Losses at the gene ends were 3 bases for V and 0 bases for J; bases not matched to a gene: 9. The CDR3 consists of 17 residues. Incomplete CDR3 DNA: TGTGCCAGCAGTGGAACCAAACTGGGGTATAACTATGCT. Translating gives CASSGTKLGYNYA. The whole CDR3 protein is CASSGTKLGYNYAEQFF.

Regarding this clone: Gene names and germline refer to mouse. CDR3 sequence: CASGDREGQNTLYF. The sequenced part of the CDR3 DNA is TGTGCCAGCGGGGACAGGGAGGGTCAAAAC. This chain connects TRBV13-1 to TRBJ2-4; 9 nucleotides match TRBD1. The read ends 4 residues shy of where the CDR3 ends; the end is completed using the germline J gene. The CDR3 contains 14 residues. After removal of 7 bases from V and 1 base from J, the junction contained 4 bases not matched to a gene. In germline, CDR1 is NSHNY, CDR2 SYGAGN.

On this clone: The listed genes are named as in mouse. The CDR3 goes on 4 residues after the read ends, and that part is filled in from the germline J gene. V and J are TRBV31 and TRBJ1-2; weak D call: TRBD1 (5 bases). This CDR3 has 14 amino acids. CDR1 is GKSSPN and CDR2 is SITVG in the germline V gene. Trimming took off 3 bases at V and 0 bases at J, with 11 bases between the two ends. The CDR3 is CAWSSRVANSDYTF. CDR3 bases read: TGTGCCTGGAGCTCCAGGGTTGCAAACTCC.

Turning to this clone: The germline and genes are mouse ones. Read sequence stops 4 residues before the CDR3 end, and the germline J gene provides the missing end. Other DNA sequences in this sample translate to the same CDR3. The genes are TRBV31 and TRBJ2-2, with 11 bases matching TRBD2. This CDR3 is built from 16 residues. J was trimmed by 0 bases and V by 1 base; bases with no gene match: 1. Looked up from germline, CDR1 is GKSSPN and CDR2 is SITVG. CDR3: CAWSPDWGANTGQLYF. The part of the CDR3 DNA that was read is TGTGCCTGGAGTCCGGACTGGGGGGCAAACACCGGG.

Concerning this clone itself: Mouse names are used for the genes. The read comes to an end 4 residues before the CDR3 does, leaving the germline J gene to fill in the end. Other DNA sequences from this sample encode an identical CDR3 as well. The chain employs TRBV1 and TRBJ2-3, with D possibly matching TRBD1 (5 bases). The germline V and J ends were trimmed by 3 bases and 0 bases, with 10 bases remaining between them. Germline V lookup: CDR1 NSQYPW, CDR2 LRSPGD (reference sequence). The CDR3 loop spans 15 amino acids. The sequenced part of the CDR3 DNA is TGCACCTGCAGTGCCCAGGGATCTAGTGCAGAA. It translates to CTCSAQGSSAE. The entire CDR3 sequence reads CTCSAQGSSAETLYF.

Regarding this clone: Germline and genes: mouse. The read ends 4 residues shy of where the CDR3 ends; the end is completed using the germline J gene. The sample carries other DNA sequences with the same CDR3. This chain links TRBV19 with TRBJ2-5, with 7 bases aligning to TRBD2. The ends lost 3 bases at V and 2 bases at J; junction bases unmatched: 3. From germline, CDR1 is FNHDT and CDR2 SITEND (reference sequence). CDR3 size: 14 residues. The CDR3 DNA, read in part, is TGTGCCAGCAGTACACGGGGGGGCCAAGAC. Translation gives CASSTRGGQD. The full-length CDR3 reads as CASSTRGGQDTQYF.

Turning to this clone: Any gene name here is a mouse gene name. With the read ending 3 residues before the CDR3 end, the germline J gene is used to fill in that end. The J gene is TRBJ1-6, the V gene TRBV19; 7 bases agree with TRBD1. TRBJ1-6 is flagged as an ORF with uncertain function. The CDR3 is 14 residues long. CDR1 is FNHDT and CDR2 is SITEND in the germline V gene (reference sequence). V dropped 5 bases and J dropped 6; count of bases not matched to a gene: 5. The DNA read from the CDR3 is TGTGCCAGCAGAAGGGACAGATCTAATTCGCCC. Protein product: CASRRDRSNSP. Given in full, the CDR3 is CASRRDRSNSPLYF.

As for this clone: Genes and germline are mouse. Read data end 4 residues before the CDR3 end; the end is taken from the germline J gene. The chain combines TRBV19 with TRBJ2-2; TRBD1 is a possible D gene (6 bases). CDR1 FNHDT and CDR2 SITEND come from the germline V gene (reference sequence). V was trimmed by 3 bases and J by 2 bases, leaving 8 bases between them. The CDR3 loop spans 14 amino acids. The covered CDR3 bases are TGTGCCAGCAGTAGGACAGAGAACACCGGG. Its protein product is CASSRTENTG. The full CDR3 protein reads CASSRTENTGQLYF.

This clone was found many times. Gene names and germline refer to mouse. The sequenced fragment ends 4 residues before the CDR3 boundary, so the rest is inferred from the germline J gene. The V and J genes are TRBV29 and TRBJ2-5, with TRBD1 identical over 7 bases. This CDR3 region has 13 residues. Germline V lookup: CDR1 MSHET, CDR2 SYDVDS. CDR3 DNA, as far as it was read: TGTGCTAGCAGGTCCACAGGGGTAGAC. This sequence encodes CASRSTGVD. In full, the CDR3 is CASRSTGVDTQYF. Full variable domain (missing parts from reference TRBV29 and TRBJ2-5): DMKVTQMPRYLIKRMGENVLLECGQDMSHETMYWYRQDPGLGLQLIYISYDVDSNSEGDIPKGYRVSRKKREHFSLILDSAKTNQTSVYFCASRSTGVDTQYFGPGTRLLVL.

In this sample, this clone turned up a few times. Germline and genes: mouse. The missing CDR3 end, 4 residues past where the read stops, is filled in from the germline J gene. The identical CDR3 is also encoded by other nucleotide sequences in the sample. The chain carries TRBV13-3 and TRBJ1-1; TRBD1 might be the D (6 bases). The CDR3 covers 14 residues. Per the germline V gene, CDR1 is NNHDY and CDR2 is SYVADS. Trimming took off 2 bases at V and 0 bases at J, with 8 bases between the two ends. The CDR3 loop reads CASSDRGANTEVFF. CDR3 bases read: TGTGCCAGCAGTGACAGGGGCGCAAACACA.

This clone occurred a few times. Germline and genes: mouse. The read ends 4 residues before the CDR3 terminus; that terminus is restored from the germline J gene. This sequence joins TRBV31 and TRBJ2-5; maybe TRBD2 (6 bases). Germline CDR1 reads GKSSPN; CDR2 reads SITVG. The CDR3 extends over 13 amino acids. The DNA read from the CDR3 is TGTGCCTGGAGTTGGTGGGGGAAAGAC. Encoded protein: CAWSWWGKD. The entire CDR3 protein is CAWSWWGKDTQYF.

As for this clone: A read error may be the cause here, since a much bigger clone is one base away. Each gene name is a mouse one. The read ends 4 residues early relative to the CDR3; the germline J gene fills the gap. The same CDR3 also results from other DNA sequences found in this sample. The genes are TRBV13-2 and TRBJ2-7; TRBD1 agrees at 7 bases. Germline V gives CDR1 NNHNN, CDR2 SYGAGS (reference sequence). This CDR3 contains 14 residues. The junction had 1 base not matched to a gene; V was cut back by 1 base and J by 0 bases. The CDR3 here is CASGDSGGSYEQYF. The CDR3 DNA, read in part, is TGTGCCAGCGGTGATTCAGGGGGCTCCTAT.

A word on this clone: Here the gene names and germline are mouse. The CDR3 end falls 4 residues outside the read, so it is completed with the germline J gene. The chain employs TRBV5 and TRBJ2-2, with 12 bases fitting TRBD2. Trimming took 1 base from V and 0 from J; bases not matched to a gene: 6. Germline CDR1 and CDR2: LGHNA and YNLKQL (reference sequence). This CDR3 is built from 19 residues. The covered CDR3 bases are TGTGCCAGCAGCCAAGGGTGGGACTGGGGGGTCACAAACACCGGG. It codes for CASSQGWDWGVTNTG. The whole CDR3 sequence reads CASSQGWDWGVTNTGQLYF.

Comment on this clone: Genes here carry mouse names. The read halts 4 residues ahead of the CDR3 end, with the missing end drawn from the germline J gene. The rearrangement joins TRBV31 to TRBJ1-2, with D possibly being TRBD1 (5 bases). This CDR3 has 12 residues. The germline V gene has CDR1 GKSSPN and CDR2 SITVG. CDR3 DNA, as far as it was read: TGTGCCTGGAGTCTAGAAGGGGTC. It is translated as CAWSLEGV. The full CDR3 sequence reads CAWSLEGVDYTF.

There are a few counts of this clone. Germline and genes here are mouse. The read comes to an end 4 residues before the CDR3 does, leaving the germline J gene to fill in the end. At the DNA level, this CDR3 is encoded by other sequences in the same sample as well. This rearrangement joins TRBV1 to TRBJ2-1; D possibly corresponds to TRBD2 (7 bases). V lost 3 bases to trimming and J lost 3 bases, with 12 bases between them. Germline V gene lookup returns CDR1 NSQYPW and CDR2 LRSPGD (reference sequence). The CDR3 extends over 15 amino acids. The CDR3 is CTCSALGGVYAEQFF. CDR3 DNA, as far as it was read: TGCACCTGCAGTGCGTTGGGGGGCGTCTATGCT.

This clone was seen more than once but under ten times. Mouse gene names and germline throughout. Read data end 4 residues before the CDR3 end; the end is taken from the germline J gene. The chain recombines TRBV13-2 with TRBJ2-1, with 7 bases that match TRBD1. V lost 2 bases and J lost 3; bases outside the gene matches: 2. The germline gives CDR1 NNHNN, CDR2 SYGAGS (reference sequence). The CDR3 is 14 residues long. Partial CDR3 DNA: TGTGCCAGCGGTGAGGCAGGGGGCTATGCT. As protein: CASGEAGGYA. The entire CDR3 reads CASGEAGGYAEQFF.

Details on this clone: Here the gene names and germline are mouse. The missing CDR3 end, 4 residues past where the read stops, is filled in from the germline J gene. The rearrangement joins TRBV17 to TRBJ2-5, with a weak D call TRBD1 (6 bases). There are 16 residues in the CDR3. Germline CDR1 and CDR2: MNHDT and YYDKIL. Between the trimmed V and J ends, which lost 0 bases and 0 bases, there was a span of 10 bases. The part of the CDR3 DNA that was read is TGTGCTAGCAGTAGAGACAGGGGCCCTAACCAAGAC. This gives the protein CASSRDRGPNQD. The whole CDR3 region reads CASSRDRGPNQDTQYF.

Comment on this clone: These gene names are mouse names. With the read ending 4 residues before the CDR3 end, the germline J gene is used to fill in that end. At the DNA level, this CDR3 is encoded by other sequences in the same sample as well. V usage is TRBV13-1 and J usage is TRBJ2-3, with 12 bases that match TRBD2. The V and J ends lost 5 bases and 3 bases, in that order; junction bases with no gene match: 4. The CDR3 runs 15 residues. Germline CDR1 NSHNY, CDR2 SYGAGN. The DNA read from the CDR3 is TGTGCCAGCAGATCCGGGACTGGGGGGGCAGAA. Protein sequence: CASRSGTGGAE. The whole CDR3 protein is CASRSGTGGAETLYF.

As for this clone: These gene names are mouse names. The read gets to within 4 residues of the CDR3 end, and the germline J gene fills in the rest. This sequence joins TRBV17 and TRBJ2-5, with D possibly TRBD2 on 6 matching bases. V was shortened by 2 bases and J by 3 bases, with 9 bases between the two germline ends. Germline V gene sequence: CDR1 MNHDT, CDR2 YYDKIL. CDR3 size: 14 residues. The CDR3 here is CASSRILGQDTQYF. CDR3 bases read: TGTGCTAGCAGTAGAATCCTGGGGCAAGAC.

A few counts support this clone. Gene labels here are mouse ones. The read is 4 residues too short to cover the CDR3 end, so that end is filled in from the germline J gene. The V and J genes are TRBV17 and TRBJ2-3, with 7 bases fitting TRBD1. Germline V gene data show CDR1 as MNHDT and CDR2 as YYDKIL. This CDR3 contains 15 residues. With V trimmed by 6 bases and J by 0 bases, 6 bases remained unmatched. The part of the CDR3 DNA that was read is TGTGCTAGCAGATCAAACAGGGGTAGTGCAGAA. Protein: CASRSNRGSAE. The whole CDR3 region reads CASRSNRGSAETLYF.

Regarding this clone: Mouse gene names and germline throughout. The CDR3 is cut off 4 residues early in the read; its end comes from the germline J gene. The chain combines TRBV19 with TRBJ2-2; 9 nucleotides match TRBD1. Germline values: CDR1 FNHDT, CDR2 SITEND (reference sequence). This CDR3 comprises 14 residues. V trimming: 5 bases; J trimming: 4 bases; junction bases outside the gene matches: 3. The CDR3 loop reads CASRGTGLTGQLYF. The part of the CDR3 DNA that was read is TGTGCCAGCAGGGGGACAGGGCTCACCGGG.